These 31 T cell receptor beta chains came from one sample sequenced in a study of blood T cell repertoires in COVID-19. This table comes from immunoSEQ multiplex PCR, and its TCRdb copy is limited to in-frame clones, with some not included. The table lists some 190,000 clones, roughly 80% of them singletons. The sequenced sample was peripheral blood. These receptor sequences come from a man in his 60s with acute or convalescent COVID-19.

The chain carries TRBV6-6 and TRBJ1-2; D possibly corresponds to TRBD1 (6 bases). The V and J ends lost 5 bases and 8 bases respectively, with 21 bases between them. In germline, CDR1 is MNHNY, CDR2 SVGAGI (reference sequence). The CDR3 is 15 amino acids. CDR3 protein: CASSVIQGSYLGYTF. In DNA, the CDR3 is TGTGCCAGCAGTGTCATACAGGGATCGTATCTCGGCTACACCTTC.

The chain employs TRBV7-3 and TRBJ1-2, with a tentative D call TRBD1 (6 bases). Germline V lookup: CDR1 SGHTA, CDR2 FQGTGA. V was shortened by 3 bases and J by 6 bases, with 14 bases between the two germline ends. This CDR3 spans 14 amino acids. The CDR3, as DNA: TGTGCCAGCAGCTTCTCGGGGGGCGATGATGGCTACACCTTC. Protein: CASSFSGGDDGYTF.

V is TRBV6-5 and J is TRBJ1-2; TRBD1 matches at 8 bases. CDR1 and CDR2 (germline): MNHEY, SVGAGI. The CDR3 is 15 amino acids. The V and J ends lost 1 base and 4 bases, in that order; junction bases with no gene match: 5. The CDR3 region has the DNA TGTGCCAGCAGTTACTACGACAGGGGAGGCTATGGCTACACCTTC. Amino acids: CASSYYDRGGYGYTF.

The chain recombines TRBV10-1 with TRBJ2-2, with 11 bases that match TRBD1. The V segment lost 5 bases and the J segment 5 bases; nucleotides outside the gene matches: 1. The CDR3 totals 14 residues. The V gene's germline CDR1 is WNHNN and CDR2 SYGVQD (reference sequence). This CDR3 is CASSRDRGTGELFF. The CDR3 DNA reads TGCGCCAGCAGTCGGGACAGGGGGACCGGGGAGCTGTTTTTT.

V gene TRBV7-9 combines with J gene TRBJ2-5; 8 bases align to TRBD2. The CDR3 is 16 amino acids. Per germline, CDR1 SEHNR and CDR2 FQNEAQ (reference sequence). Unmatched junction bases numbered 10, after V lost 2 bases and J lost 5 bases. This CDR3 is CASSLLGWSSGETQYF. The CDR3 nucleotides are TGTGCCAGCAGCTTACTCGGGTGGTCTAGCGGGGAGACCCAGTACTTC.

The J gene is TRBJ1-5, the V gene TRBV15; 7 bases are shared with TRBD1. J lost 4 bases, V lost 0 bases, and 9 bases had no gene match. The CDR3 runs 17 residues. Germline V CDR1 and CDR2: LNHNV, YYDKDF (reference sequence). The CDR3, as DNA: TGTGCCACCAGCAGAGAGCGAGCGGACAGGCTGAATCAGCCCCAGCATTTT. Encoded protein: CATSRERADRLNQPQHF.

J is TRBJ1-1 and V is TRBV9, with 7 positions matching TRBD1. Unmatched junction bases numbered 5, after V lost 0 bases and J lost 0 bases. Germline V gene sequence: CDR1 SGDLS, CDR2 YYNGEE. The CDR3 loop spans 16 amino acids. CDR3 loop: CASSVGPRGLNTEAFF. The CDR3, as DNA: TGTGCCAGCAGCGTAGGGCCAAGGGGGCTGAACACTGAAGCTTTCTTT.

The V call is TRBV6-5, the J call TRBJ1-1, with D possibly TRBD1 on 6 matching bases. The ends were cut back, 7 bases at V and 4 bases at J, with 19 bases in the middle. The CDR3 sequence is 15 residues long. CDR1 and CDR2 (germline): MNHEY, SVGAGI. CDR3 sequence reads: CASKAGAGLGTEAFF. The CDR3, as DNA: TGTGCCAGCAAGGCAGGGGCAGGTTTGGGCACTGAAGCTTTCTTT.

This rearrangement joins TRBV5-1 to TRBJ1-5; D remains ambiguous. Germline loops: CDR1 SGHRS, CDR2 YFSETQ. V was cut by 0 bases and J by 3 bases, with 4 bases left in between. The CDR3 extends over 13 amino acids. The CDR3 DNA reads as TGCGCCAGCAGCTTGGGTCTCAATCAGCCCCAGCATTTT. Amino acid sequence: CASSLGLNQPQHF. Looking up the rest from reference TRBV5-1 and TRBJ1-5 gives the full variable domain: KAGVTQTPRYLIKTRGQQVTLSCSPISGHRSVSWYQQTPGQGLQFLFEYFSETQRNKGNFPGRFSGRQFSNSRSEMNVSTLELGDSALYLCASSLGLNQPQHFGDGTRLSIL.

The gene calls are TRBV9 and TRBJ1-5; 9 nucleotides line up with TRBD1. Trimming cost V 7 bases and J 4 bases; bases outside gene matches: 0. Per germline, CDR1 SGDLS and CDR2 YYNGEE. The CDR3 contains 12 residues. CDR3 loop: CASGTGNQPQHF. The CDR3 region has the DNA TGTGCCAGCGGGACAGGGAATCAGCCCCAGCATTTT.

The chain carries TRBV12-3 or TRBV12-4 and TRBJ1-1, with TRBD1 matching 8 bases. The CDR3 spans 13 residues. The junction had 5 bases not matched to a gene; V was cut back by 7 bases and J by 4 bases. Written as DNA, the CDR3 is TGTGCCAGCAACCTAGGACAGGGCACTGAAGCTTTCTTT. As protein: CASNLGQGTEAFF.

In nucleotides, the CDR3 is TGCGCCAGCTCGGCGGGAGTCCAGGTAGATACGCAGTATTTT. This gives the protein CASSAGVQVDTQYF. The genes are TRBV10-1 and TRBJ2-3; TRBD2 agrees at 7 bases. V shed 8 bases, J shed 5 bases, and the junction held 10 bases outside the gene matches. Germline V gene data show CDR1 as WNHNN and CDR2 as SYGVQD (reference sequence). There are 14 residues in the CDR3.

This clone has a single count. Other nucleotide sequences from this sample produce the same CDR3. The chain carries TRBV5-1 and TRBJ1-4, with 8 bases that match TRBD1. The J segment lost 7 bases and the V segment lost 0 bases, leaving 5 bases of the junction unmatched. The CDR3 sequence is 15 residues long. The germline V gene encodes CDR1 SGHRS and CDR2 YFSETQ. The CDR3 region has the DNA TGCGCCAGCAGCTTGGCTGGGACAGGTGGTGAAAAACTGTTTTTT. Protein sequence: CASSLAGTGGEKLFF.

The chain is built from TRBV2 and TRBJ2-2; TRBD1 matches at 10 bases. CDR1 SNHLY and CDR2 FYNNEI come from the germline V gene. The CDR3 is 16 residues long. The V segment lost 4 bases and the J segment 0 bases; nucleotides outside the gene matches: 2. This chain's CDR3 is CASSGTGGANTGELFF. The CDR3 DNA is TGTGCCAGCAGTGGGACAGGGGGGGCGAACACCGGGGAGCTGTTTTTT.

The chain combines TRBV6-1 with TRBJ2-7; 7 bases map to TRBD1. The V gene's germline CDR1 is MNHNS and CDR2 SASEGT. V trimming: 8 bases; J trimming: 3 bases; junction bases outside the gene matches: 7. This CDR3 region has 13 residues. CDR3 DNA sequence: TGTGCCAGCGGACGGGACAGAAACTACGAGCAGTACTTC. Protein sequence: CASGRDRNYEQYF.

The CDR3 sequence is CASSSEGTGYAGELFF. CDR3 DNA sequence: TGTGCCAGCAGCTCGGAGGGGACAGGGTACGCCGGGGAGCTGTTTTTT. The chain is built from TRBV7-9 and TRBJ2-2, with TRBD1 matching 9 bases. Looked up from germline, CDR1 is SEHNR and CDR2 is FQNEAQ (reference sequence). The CDR3 is made up of 16 amino acids. The J segment lost 6 bases and the V segment lost 4 bases, leaving 9 bases of the junction unmatched.

This chain uses TRBV19 with TRBJ1-1; TRBD1 is a possible D gene (5 bases). The germline gives CDR1 LNHDA, CDR2 SQIVND (reference sequence). V was pared by 7 bases and J by 0 bases, with 18 bases between. This CDR3 is 16 amino acids long. DNA of the CDR3: TGTGCCAGTAAGTCTCTTCGGGGGGAGATGAACACTGAAGCTTTCTTT. It yields the protein CASKSLRGEMNTEAFF.

The chain carries TRBV12-3 or TRBV12-4 and TRBJ2-4; D is unresolved. V lost 6 bases and J lost 0, with 6 bases in between. The CDR3 runs 13 residues. CDR3 residues: CASSPIAKNIQYF. The DNA of the CDR3 is TGTGCCAGCAGCCCTATAGCCAAAAACATTCAGTACTTC.

The J gene is TRBJ2-1, the V gene TRBV6-2 or TRBV6-3; 10 bases line up with TRBD2. The trim removed 6 bases at V and 4 bases at J, leaving 9 bases unmatched. Per the germline V gene, CDR1 is MNHEY and CDR2 is SVGEGT. This CDR3 contains 16 residues. This chain's CDR3 is CASSHLAGGQYNEQFF. DNA of the CDR3: TGTGCCAGCAGCCACTTAGCGGGGGGCCAATACAATGAGCAGTTCTTC.

In its sample, this clone was seen a few times. This chain uses TRBV7-9 with TRBJ2-1, with TRBD1 identical over 7 bases. V dropped 5 bases and J dropped 6; count of bases not matched to a gene: 7. CDR3 size: 14 residues. Germline values: CDR1 SEHNR, CDR2 FQNEAQ (reference sequence). CDR3 residues: CASSQSTGTNEQFF. CDR3 nucleotides: TGTGCCAGCAGCCAGTCGACAGGGACCAATGAGCAGTTCTTC.

This chain connects TRBV28 to TRBJ1-5, with TRBD1 matching over 9 bases. CDR1 is MDHEN and CDR2 is SYDVKM in the germline V gene. CDR3 size: 14 residues. V gave up 4 bases and J gave up 4 bases; unmatched junction bases: 2. The CDR3 here is CASSSGTGNQPQHF. CDR3 DNA sequence: TGTGCCAGCAGTTCCGGGACAGGGAATCAGCCCCAGCATTTT.

The J gene is TRBJ2-1, the V gene TRBV5-6; D is unresolved. The germline V gene has CDR1 SGHDT and CDR2 YYEEEE. The CDR3 consists of 16 residues. V lost 0 bases and J lost 8, with 18 bases in between. CDR3 nucleotide sequence: TGTGCCAGCAGCTTGGTCCTGGCAGGAAAACACCATGAGCAGTTCTTC. Protein product: CASSLVLAGKHHEQFF.

The CDR3 reads CASSTRTGSSYEQYF. CDR3 coding DNA: TGTGCCAGCAGTACAAGGACTGGGAGCTCCTACGAGCAGTACTTC. This sequence joins TRBV6-6 and TRBJ2-7; tentative D call: TRBD2 (5 bases). Germline assignment: CDR1 MNHNY and CDR2 SVGAGI (reference sequence). V dropped 5 bases and J dropped 0 bases, with 14 bases sitting between them. The CDR3 contains 15 residues.

J is TRBJ1-4 and V is TRBV6-5, with 8 bases matching TRBD1. The CDR3 has 15 residues. CDR1 is MNHEY, CDR2 SVGAGI, per germline. Trimming at V came to 0 bases and at J to 8 bases, leaving 5 bases not matched to a gene. CDR3 sequence reads: CASSYSPDRDEKLFF. DNA of the CDR3: TGTGCCAGCAGTTACTCGCCGGACAGGGACGAAAAACTGTTTTTT.

In nucleotides, the CDR3 is TGTGCCAGCAGCTCTCCGGGACAGGCTGGAAACACCATATATTTT. It is translated as CASSSPGQAGNTIYF. V is TRBV5-4 and J is TRBJ1-3; 8 bases line up with TRBD1. V gave up 3 bases and J gave up 2 bases; unmatched junction bases: 4. Germline lookup yields CDR1 SGHNT and CDR2 YYREEE (reference sequence). The CDR3 is 15 amino acids.

V and J are TRBV5-4 and TRBJ1-6, with no clear D. CDR3 length equals 12 residues. The germline V gene has CDR1 SGHNT and CDR2 YYREEE (reference sequence). With 4 bases removed from V and 9 bases from J, the gap between germline ends came to 8 bases. The DNA for the CDR3 is TGTGCCAGCAGCCGCGAGGGTTCACCCCTCCACTTT. It yields the protein CASSREGSPLHF.

This clone was seen only once. CDR3 amino acids: CAKKDSVHQPQHF. CDR3 nucleotides: TGCGCCAAAAAAGACAGTGTCCATCAGCCCCAGCATTTT. The rearrangement links TRBV10-1 to TRBJ1-5; a weak D match, TRBD1 (5 bases). The CDR3 has 13 amino acids. V gave up 10 bases and J gave up 5 bases, with 15 bases separating them. Germline lookup yields CDR1 WNHNN and CDR2 SYGVQD (reference sequence).

This chain links TRBV25-1 with TRBJ1-5; possibly TRBD1 for D (5 bases). Germline V CDR1 and CDR2: MGHDK, SYGVNS. V was trimmed by 4 bases and J by 2 bases, leaving 12 bases between them. The length of the CDR3 is 15 residues. DNA for the CDR3: TGTGCCAGCAGTGTTGGGGGGGTTGGCAATCAGCCCCAGCATTTT. The encoded protein is CASSVGGVGNQPQHF.

J is TRBJ1-3 and V is TRBV28; 8 nucleotides align to TRBD1. V was pared by 5 bases and J by 4 bases, with 7 bases of the junction left unmatched. The CDR3 runs to 15 residues. Germline V gene sequence: CDR1 MDHEN, CDR2 SYDVKM. DNA of the CDR3: TGTGCCAGCAGTCCGTCGACAGGGGAGGGAAACACCATATATTTT. This translates into CASSPSTGEGNTIYF.

The chain couples TRBV21-1 to TRBJ2-5; the table's D call, TRBD2, has no DNA check behind it. TRBV21-1 has pseudogene status. The CDR3 runs 18 residues. This CDR3 is CASSRVPGLLITQETQYF. In DNA, the CDR3 is TGTGCCAGCAGCAGGGTTCCGGGACTCCTCATAACCCAAGAGACCCAGTACTTC.

V usage is TRBV18 and J usage is TRBJ2-7; D may be TRBD1 (5 bases). The CDR3 covers 16 residues. Germline V gene sequence: CDR1 KGHSH, CDR2 LQKENI. The V end lost 2 bases, the J end lost 1 base, and 15 bases lay between the germline ends. In nucleotides, the CDR3 is TGTGCCAGCTCACCAGGTCCAGGGATAACTTCCTACGAGCAGTACTTC. Its translation is CASSPGPGITSYEQYF.